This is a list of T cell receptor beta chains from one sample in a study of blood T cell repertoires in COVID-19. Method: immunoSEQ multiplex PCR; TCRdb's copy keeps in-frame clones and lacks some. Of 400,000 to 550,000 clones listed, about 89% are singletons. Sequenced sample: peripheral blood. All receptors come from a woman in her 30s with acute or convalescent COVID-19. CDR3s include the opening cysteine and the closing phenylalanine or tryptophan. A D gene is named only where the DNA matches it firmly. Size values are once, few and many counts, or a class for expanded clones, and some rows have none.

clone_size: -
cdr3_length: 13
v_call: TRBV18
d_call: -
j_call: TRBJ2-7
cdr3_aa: CASLPDSSYEQYF
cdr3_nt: TGTGCCAGCCTCCCGGACAGCTCCTACGAGCAGTACTTC

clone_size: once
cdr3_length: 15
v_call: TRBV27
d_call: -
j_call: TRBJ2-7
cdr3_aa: CASSLGGPNSYEQYF
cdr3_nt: TGTGCCAGCAGTTTGGGGGGGCCGAACTCCTACGAGCAGTACTTC

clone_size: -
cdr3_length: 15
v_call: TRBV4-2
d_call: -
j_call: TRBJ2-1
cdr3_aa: CASTQQESSYNEQFF
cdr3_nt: TGTGCCAGCACCCAACAGGAAAGCTCCTACAATGAGCAGTTCTTC

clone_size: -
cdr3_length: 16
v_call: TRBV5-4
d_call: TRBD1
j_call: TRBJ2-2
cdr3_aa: CASSLDRGRDTGELFF
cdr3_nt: TGTGCCAGCAGCCTGGACAGGGGGCGTGACACCGGGGAGCTGTTTTTT

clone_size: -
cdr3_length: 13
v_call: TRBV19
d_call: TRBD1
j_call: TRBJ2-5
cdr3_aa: CASSGQGQETQYF
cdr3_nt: TGTGCCAGTAGTGGACAGGGCCAAGAGACCCAGTACTTC

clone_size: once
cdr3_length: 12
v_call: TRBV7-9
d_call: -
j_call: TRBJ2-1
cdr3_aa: CASSQSYNEQFF
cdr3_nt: TGTGCCAGCAGCCAATCCTACAATGAGCAGTTCTTC

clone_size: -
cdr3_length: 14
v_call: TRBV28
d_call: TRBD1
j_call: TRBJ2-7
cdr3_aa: CASSRQGALNEQYF
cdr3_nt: TGTGCCAGCAGTCGACAGGGGGCGCTTAACGAGCAGTACTTC

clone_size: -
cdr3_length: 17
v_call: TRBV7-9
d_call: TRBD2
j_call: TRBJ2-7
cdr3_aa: CASSHRGTSGDIYEQYF
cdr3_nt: TGTGCCAGCAGCCATCGAGGGACTAGCGGGGATATTTACGAGCAGTACTTC

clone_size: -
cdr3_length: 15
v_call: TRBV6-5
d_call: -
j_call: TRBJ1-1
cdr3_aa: CASSPRGGLGTEAFF
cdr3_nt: TGTGCCAGCAGCCCCCGGGGGGGTTTGGGCACTGAAGCTTTCTTT

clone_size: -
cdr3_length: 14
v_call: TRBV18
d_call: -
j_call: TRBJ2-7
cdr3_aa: CASSPLGAQYEQYF
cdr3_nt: TGTGCCAGCTCACCCCTGGGGGCTCAATACGAGCAGTACTTC

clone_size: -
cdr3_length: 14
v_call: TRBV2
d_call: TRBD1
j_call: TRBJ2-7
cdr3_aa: CASRGQGASYEQYF
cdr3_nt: TGTGCCAGCAGGGGACAGGGGGCTTCCTACGAGCAGTACTTC

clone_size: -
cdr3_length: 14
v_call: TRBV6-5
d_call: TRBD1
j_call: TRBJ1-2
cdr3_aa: CASSYSTGAGGYTF
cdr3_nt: TGTGCCAGCAGTTACTCGACAGGGGCTGGGGGCTACACCTTC

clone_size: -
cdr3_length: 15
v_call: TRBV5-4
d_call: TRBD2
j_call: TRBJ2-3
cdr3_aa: CASSLGLAGADTQYF
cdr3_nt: TGTGCCAGCAGCTTGGGACTAGCGGGGGCAGATACGCAGTATTTT

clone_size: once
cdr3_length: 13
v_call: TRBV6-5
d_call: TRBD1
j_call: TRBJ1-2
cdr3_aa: CASSLGGGDGYTF
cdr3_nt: TGTGCCAGCAGTTTAGGGGGCGGAGATGGCTACACCTTC

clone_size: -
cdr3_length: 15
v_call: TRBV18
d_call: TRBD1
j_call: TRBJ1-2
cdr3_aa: CASSPELTGFESYTF
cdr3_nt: TGTGCCAGCTCACCGGAATTGACAGGGTTCGAAAGCTACACCTTC

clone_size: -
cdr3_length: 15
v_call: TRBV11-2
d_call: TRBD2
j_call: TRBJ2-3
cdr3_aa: CASSAFERGGNTQYF
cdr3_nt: TGTGCCAGCAGCGCCTTTGAGCGGGGGGGCAATACGCAGTATTTT

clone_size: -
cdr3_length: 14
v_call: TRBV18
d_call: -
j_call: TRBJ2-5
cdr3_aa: CASSDWASRETQYF
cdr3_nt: TGTGCCAGCTCAGATTGGGCAAGTCGAGAGACCCAGTACTTC

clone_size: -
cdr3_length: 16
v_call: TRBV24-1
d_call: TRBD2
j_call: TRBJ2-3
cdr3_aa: CATSDPGGGYSDTQYF
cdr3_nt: TGTGCCACCAGTGATCCCGGGGGGGGGTACTCAGATACGCAGTATTTT

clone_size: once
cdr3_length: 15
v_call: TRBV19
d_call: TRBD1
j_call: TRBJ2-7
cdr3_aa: CASSGEGQGLWEQYF
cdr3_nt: TGTGCCAGTAGTGGGGAGGGACAGGGTCTATGGGAGCAGTACTTC

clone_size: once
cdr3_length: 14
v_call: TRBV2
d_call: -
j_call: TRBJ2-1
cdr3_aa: CASKKDSSYNEQFF
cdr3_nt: TGTGCCAGCAAAAAGGACAGCTCCTACAATGAGCAGTTCTTC

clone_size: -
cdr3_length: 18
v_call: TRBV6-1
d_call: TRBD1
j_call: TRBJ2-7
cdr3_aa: CASSEYYSTGDRSYEQYF
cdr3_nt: TGTGCCAGCAGTGAATATTATTCGACAGGGGATAGGAGCTACGAGCAGTACTTC

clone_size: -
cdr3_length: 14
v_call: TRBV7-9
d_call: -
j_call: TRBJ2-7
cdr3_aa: CASSSTTEHYEQYF
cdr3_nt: TGTGCCAGCAGCTCCACGACAGAGCACTACGAGCAGTACTTC

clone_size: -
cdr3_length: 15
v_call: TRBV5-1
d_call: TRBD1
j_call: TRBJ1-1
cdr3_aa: CASSLGDRVPLGAFF
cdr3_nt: TGCGCCAGCAGCTTGGGGGACAGGGTACCCCTAGGAGCTTTCTTT

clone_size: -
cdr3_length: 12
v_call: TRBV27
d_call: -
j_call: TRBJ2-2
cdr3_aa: CASSGTTGELFF
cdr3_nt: TGTGCCAGCAGTGGGACAACCGGGGAGCTGTTTTTT

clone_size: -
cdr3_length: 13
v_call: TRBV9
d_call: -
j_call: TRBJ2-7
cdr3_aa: CASSAGTNYEQYF
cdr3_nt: TGTGCCAGCAGCGCCGGGACAAACTACGAGCAGTACTTC

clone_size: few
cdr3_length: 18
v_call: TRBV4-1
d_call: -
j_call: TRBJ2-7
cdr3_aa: CASSQDFWEWEILYEQYF
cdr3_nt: TGCGCCAGCAGCCAAGATTTTTGGGAGTGGGAGATCCTATACGAGCAGTACTTC

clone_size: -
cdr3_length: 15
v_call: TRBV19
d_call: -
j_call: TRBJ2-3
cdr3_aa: CASSIMAGSRDTQYF
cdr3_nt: TGTGCCAGTAGTATTATGGCCGGGTCTAGAGATACGCAGTATTTT

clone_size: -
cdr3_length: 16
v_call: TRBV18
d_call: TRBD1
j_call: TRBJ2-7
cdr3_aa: CASSLSRDRNSYEQYF
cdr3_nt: TGTGCCAGCTCACTTTCCCGGGACAGGAACTCCTACGAGCAGTACTTC

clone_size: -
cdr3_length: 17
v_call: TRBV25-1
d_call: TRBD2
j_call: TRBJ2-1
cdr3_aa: CASSEYFPSGENNEQFF
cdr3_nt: TGTGCCAGCAGTGAATATTTCCCTAGCGGGGAAAACAATGAGCAGTTCTTC

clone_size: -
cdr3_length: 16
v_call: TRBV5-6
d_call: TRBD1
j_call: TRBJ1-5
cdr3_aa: CASSLGTGASNQPQHF
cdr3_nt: TGTGCCAGCAGCTTGGGGACAGGGGCAAGCAATCAGCCCCAGCATTTT

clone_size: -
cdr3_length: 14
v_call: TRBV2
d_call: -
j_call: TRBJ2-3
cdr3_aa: CASSKDLRTDTQYF
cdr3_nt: TGTGCCAGCAGTAAGGACTTACGCACAGATACGCAGTATTTT

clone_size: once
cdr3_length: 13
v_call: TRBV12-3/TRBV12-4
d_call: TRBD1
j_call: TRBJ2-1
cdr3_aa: CASSPDRGDEQFF
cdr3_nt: TGTGCCAGCAGCCCAGACAGGGGGGATGAGCAGTTCTTC

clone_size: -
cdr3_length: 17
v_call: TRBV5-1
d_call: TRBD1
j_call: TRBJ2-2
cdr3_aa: CASRSVVGQVGTGELFF
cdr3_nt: TGCGCCAGCAGATCGGTCGTCGGACAGGTGGGAACCGGGGAGCTGTTTTTT

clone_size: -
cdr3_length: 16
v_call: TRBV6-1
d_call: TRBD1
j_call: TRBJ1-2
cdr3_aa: CASSDAGTGLPYGYTF
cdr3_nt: TGTGCCAGCAGTGATGCCGGGACAGGGCTCCCTTATGGCTACACCTTC

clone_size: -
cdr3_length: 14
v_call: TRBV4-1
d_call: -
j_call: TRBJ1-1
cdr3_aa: CASSPRTPRTEAFF
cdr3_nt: TGCGCCAGCAGCCCCCGGACACCGAGGACTGAAGCTTTCTTT

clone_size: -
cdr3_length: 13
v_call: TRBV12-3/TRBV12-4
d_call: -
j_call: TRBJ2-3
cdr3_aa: CASSTGRADTQYF
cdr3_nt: TGTGCCAGCAGTACAGGGAGGGCAGATACGCAGTATTTT

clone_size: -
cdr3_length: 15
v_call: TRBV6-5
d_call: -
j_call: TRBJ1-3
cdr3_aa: CASSWGQVSGNTIYF
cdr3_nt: TGTGCCAGCAGTTGGGGGCAAGTCTCTGGAAACACCATATATTTT

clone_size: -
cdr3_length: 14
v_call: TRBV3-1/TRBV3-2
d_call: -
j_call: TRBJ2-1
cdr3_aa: CASSQDRIGNEQFF
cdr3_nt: TGTGCCAGCAGCCAAGACCGAATCGGCAATGAGCAGTTCTTC